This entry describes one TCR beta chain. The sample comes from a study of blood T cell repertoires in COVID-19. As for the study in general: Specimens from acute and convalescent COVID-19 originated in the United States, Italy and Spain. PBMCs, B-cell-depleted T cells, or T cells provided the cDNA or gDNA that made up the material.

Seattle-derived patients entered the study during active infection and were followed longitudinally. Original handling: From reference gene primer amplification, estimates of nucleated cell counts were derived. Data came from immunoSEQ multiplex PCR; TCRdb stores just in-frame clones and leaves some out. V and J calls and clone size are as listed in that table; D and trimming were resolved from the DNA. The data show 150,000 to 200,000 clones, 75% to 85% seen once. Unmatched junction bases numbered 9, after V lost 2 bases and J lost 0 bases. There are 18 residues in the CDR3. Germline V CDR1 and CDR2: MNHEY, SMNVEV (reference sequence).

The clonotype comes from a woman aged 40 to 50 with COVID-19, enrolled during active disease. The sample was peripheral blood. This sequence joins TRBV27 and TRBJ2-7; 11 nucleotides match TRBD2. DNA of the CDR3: TGTGCCAGCAGTTTAGACTGGGCTAGCGGGAGGTCCTCCTACGAGCAGTACTTC. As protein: CASSLDWASGRSSYEQYF.